These 19 T cell receptor beta chains share one sample of origin, sequenced in a study of blood T cell repertoires in COVID-19 (dated by TCRdb to 2019 to 2021). The method was the immunoSEQ multiplex PCR assay. Imported from immuneACCESS, the table was reduced by TCRdb to in-frame sequences with V and J called. These copies leave out some clones; in studies compared against another copy, an unresolved V gene accounts for under half, and the cause of the remainder is not known. For this sample the table gives approximately 300,000 clones, of which roughly 82% were detected only once. The ten largest clonotypes hold under 2% of the sample. Source material: peripheral blood. These receptors all stem from a woman aged 50 to 60 with acute or convalescent COVID-19.

V and J are TRBV18 and TRBJ2-1, with a possible D match to TRBD2 (5 bases). The CDR3 loop spans 15 amino acids. Germline loops: CDR1 KGHSH, CDR2 LQKENI. The ends were cut back, 2 bases at V and 8 bases at J, with 16 bases in the middle. CDR3 residues: CASSPTPSGVDEQFF. The CDR3 DNA reads TGTGCCAGCTCACCAACCCCCTCCGGGGTCGATGAGCAGTTCTTC.

The chain is built from TRBV18 and TRBJ1-1; 7 bases are a match to TRBD1. This CDR3 comprises 17 residues. Losses at the gene ends were 1 base for V and 0 bases for J; bases not matched to a gene: 8. Per the germline V gene, CDR1 is KGHSH and CDR2 is LQKENI. The CDR3 loop reads CASSPLRDRVMNTEAFF. The CDR3, as DNA: TGTGCCAGCTCACCACTCCGGGACAGAGTTATGAACACTGAAGCTTTCTTT.

The V call is TRBV2, the J call TRBJ1-5; D remains ambiguous. CDR1 is SNHLY, CDR2 FYNNEI, per germline. The V gene lost 7 bases and the J gene lost 0 bases, with 13 bases spanning the gap. The CDR3 runs to 15 residues. The CDR3 protein is CASNVGRLSNQPQHF. In DNA, the CDR3 is TGTGCCAGCAACGTGGGGAGGCTTAGCAATCAGCCCCAGCATTTT.

The chain combines TRBV10-3 with TRBJ2-7; tentative D call: TRBD2 (6 bases). Trimming shortened V by 6 bases and J by 3 bases, and 15 bases separated the two germline ends. The CDR3 consists of 14 residues. From germline, CDR1 is ENHRY and CDR2 SYGVKD. This CDR3 reads CAISYGTSNYEQYF. CDR3 nucleotides: TGTGCCATCAGCTACGGGACTTCCAACTACGAGCAGTACTTC.

V usage is TRBV5-6 and J usage is TRBJ1-3; maybe TRBD1 (6 bases). The CDR3 runs to 14 residues. V lost 4 bases and J 3 bases, leaving 11 bases between the germline ends. Germline loops: CDR1 SGHDT, CDR2 YYEEEE. The CDR3 protein is CASSHWGLGNTIYF. CDR3 coding DNA: TGTGCCAGCAGCCACTGGGGGCTTGGAAACACCATATATTTT.

This clone was counted between two and nine times. Other nucleotide sequences from this sample produce the same CDR3. The chain joins TRBV18 to TRBJ2-7; a weak D match, TRBD2 (6 bases). Germline V gene data show CDR1 as KGHSH and CDR2 as LQKENI. With 6 bases removed from V and 3 bases from J, the gap between germline ends came to 15 bases. The CDR3 is 14 amino acids. The CDR3 bases are TGTGCCAGCTCCCCGGGACTTGATTACTACGAGCAGTACTTC. Its translation: CASSPGLDYYEQYF.

This clone was recorded only once. This sequence joins TRBV28 and TRBJ1-2; D might be TRBD1 (5 bases). CDR1 MDHEN and CDR2 SYDVKM come from the germline V gene. CDR3 length: 13 residues. V was clipped by 6 bases and J by 0 bases, with 8 bases between them. Here the CDR3 reads CASRLTANYGYTF. In DNA form, the CDR3 reads TGTGCCAGCAGGTTGACAGCTAACTATGGCTACACCTTC.

V and J are TRBV7-2 and TRBJ1-5; TRBD1 agrees at 7 bases. This CDR3 contains 15 residues. Germline CDR1 reads SGHTA; CDR2 reads FQGNSA. J gave up 0 bases and V 6 bases, and 5 bases lay outside the gene matches. This chain's CDR3 is CASSIQGISNQPQHF. Written as DNA, the CDR3 is TGTGCCAGCAGTATACAGGGGATTAGCAATCAGCCCCAGCATTTT.

The chain joins TRBV6-6 to TRBJ1-6, with a weak D call TRBD1 (5 bases). Per germline, CDR1 MNHNY and CDR2 SVGAGI (reference sequence). V dropped 6 bases and J dropped 9 bases, with 18 bases sitting between them. The CDR3 consists of 15 residues. In DNA form, the CDR3 reads TGTGCCAGCAGACCCTGGGGCACAGGATCTTCACCCCTCCACTTT. Encoded protein: CASRPWGTGSSPLHF.

The chain has TRBV7-2 and TRBJ2-7, with D possibly TRBD2 on 6 matching bases. The CDR3 sequence is 15 residues long. Germline V CDR1 and CDR2: SGHTA, FQGNSA. Trimming stripped 1 base from V and 2 bases from J, with 12 bases between. The CDR3, as DNA: TGTGCCAGCAGCTTAGGATGGGGGACTCCCTACGAGCAGTACTTC. It is translated as CASSLGWGTPYEQYF. Full variable domain (rest looked up from reference TRBV7-2 and TRBJ2-7): GAGVSQSPSNKVTEKGKDVELRCDPISGHTALYWYRQSLGQGLEFLIYFQGNSAPDKSGLPSDRFSAERTGGSVSTLTIQRTQQEDSAVYLCASSLGWGTPYEQYFGPGTRLTVT.

This chain joins TRBV29-1 and TRBJ2-1; D gene ambiguous. Trimming removed 4 bases from V and 12 bases from J, with 13 bases in between. Germline CDR1 reads SQVTM; CDR2 reads ANQGSEA. CDR3 size: 11 residues. The CDR3 sequence is CSVVDGGTQFF. DNA for the CDR3: TGCAGCGTTGTGGATGGCGGAACGCAGTTCTTC.

The chain uses TRBV9 and TRBJ1-4; D uncertain. This CDR3 is 16 amino acids long. Germline V gene lookup returns CDR1 SGDLS and CDR2 YYNGEE. Trimming pared 3 bases from V and 0 bases from J, leaving 12 bases between. The CDR3 loop reads CASSGVPTSTNEKLFF. The DNA of the CDR3 is TGTGCCAGCAGCGGGGTCCCGACATCAACTAATGAAAAACTGTTTTTT.

V gene TRBV9 combines with J gene TRBJ2-1; TRBD2 aligns across 16 bases. Looked up from germline, CDR1 is SGDLS and CDR2 is YYNGEE. The CDR3 has 17 residues. The V and J ends lost 0 bases and 10 bases, in that order; junction bases with no gene match: 7. The chain's CDR3 is CASSVEGLAGGPREQFF. The CDR3 bases are TGTGCCAGCAGCGTAGAGGGACTAGCGGGAGGGCCCAGAGAGCAGTTCTTC.

This chain connects TRBV19 to TRBJ2-7; D ambiguous. CDR1 and CDR2 (germline): LNHDA, SQIVND (reference sequence). The ends were cut back, 2 bases at V and 5 bases at J, with 7 bases in the middle. CDR3 length: 12 residues. The CDR3 coding sequence is TGTGCCAGTAGTATATCTAGAGACGAGCAGTACTTC. Protein sequence: CASSISRDEQYF.

The chain links TRBV28 to TRBJ2-5; TRBD1 aligns across 10 bases. Germline trimming cut 6 bases from V and 7 bases from J; bases unmatched to any gene: 14. The CDR3 consists of 16 residues. Germline CDR1 and CDR2: MDHEN and SYDVKM. Here the CDR3 reads CASSAPGQGPLWTQYF. The DNA of the CDR3 is TGTGCCAGCAGCGCACCGGGACAGGGGCCTTTATGGACCCAGTACTTC.

The genes are TRBV2 and TRBJ2-3; 10 nucleotides align to TRBD1. With V trimmed by 5 bases and J by 5 bases, 10 bases remained unmatched. CDR1 and CDR2 from the germline V gene are SNHLY and FYNNEI. CDR3 length: 16 amino acids. CDR3 sequence: CASSRDRGDLGDTQYF. The CDR3 DNA reads as TGTGCCAGCAGTCGGGACAGGGGTGATTTGGGAGATACGCAGTATTTT. Based on the CDR3 plus reference TRBV2 and TRBJ2-3, the full variable domain is EPEVTQTPSHQVTQMGQEVILRCVPISNHLYFYWYRQILGQKVEFLVSFYNNEISEKSEIFDDQFSVERPDGSNFTLKIRSTKLEDSAMYFCASSRDRGDLGDTQYFGPGTRLTVL.

The chain carries TRBV28 and TRBJ1-1; D call uncertain. Between the trimmed V and J ends, which lost 2 bases and 5 bases, there was a span of 12 bases. The CDR3 loop spans 14 amino acids. CDR1 and CDR2 from the germline V gene are MDHEN and SYDVKM. DNA for the CDR3: TGTGCCAGCAGTTTACGTCGGGATGGTACTGAAGCTTTCTTT. This codes for CASSLRRDGTEAFF.

The chain recombines TRBV4-2 with TRBJ2-5, with D tentatively TRBD1 (7 bases). The CDR3 has 20 residues. V was trimmed by 1 base and J by 5 bases, leaving 29 bases between them. Germline CDR1 and CDR2: LGHNA and YNFKEQ. CDR3 in amino acids: CASSQASPGLSYSRGETQYF. In nucleotides, the CDR3 is TGTGCCAGCAGCCAAGCTTCCCCGGGACTCTCTTACAGCAGGGGGGAGACCCAGTACTTC.

V and J are TRBV5-1 and TRBJ2-2, with D perhaps TRBD1 (6 bases). The CDR3 totals 15 residues. In germline, CDR1 is SGHRS, CDR2 YFSETQ. Trimming removed 7 bases from V and 7 bases from J, with 20 bases in between. The CDR3 DNA is TGCGCCAGCGGCTCTGGGGGCGCCTATCTCGGGGAGCTGTTTTTT. As protein: CASGSGGAYLGELFF.